Presented here are 15 T cell receptor beta chains from one specimen sequenced in a study of blood T cell repertoires in COVID-19. Libraries were prepared by immunoSEQ multiplex PCR; TCRdb keeps only in-frame clonotypes and omits some of them. The sample holds about 200,000 clones, 70% to 90% seen once. Sample: peripheral blood. The receptor source for this set is a woman in her 70s with acute or convalescent COVID-19.

The DNA of the CDR3 is TGCAGTGCTAAACAGGGGGAGACCCAGTACTTC. Translated, it gives CSAKQGETQYF. The rearrangement links TRBV20-1 to TRBJ2-5, with TRBD1 matching 7 bases. V lost 4 bases and J lost 5; bases outside the gene matches: 1. The CDR3 length is 11 residues. The germline V gene has CDR1 DFQATT and CDR2 SNEGSKA (reference sequence).

A few counts support this clone. CDR3 region: CASSQVGAGDEQFF. CDR3 in DNA: TGTGCCAGCAGCCAAGTTGGGGCAGGTGATGAGCAGTTCTTC. The V gene is TRBV3-1 (or the pseudogene TRBV3-2), the J gene TRBJ2-1; perhaps TRBD1 as D (5 bases). This CDR3 is 14 amino acids long. With 1 base removed from V and 8 bases from J, the gap between germline ends came to 12 bases. Germline V lookup: CDR1 LGHDT, CDR2 YNNKEL (reference sequence).

This clone was recorded only once. This chain joins TRBV3-1 (or the pseudogene TRBV3-2) and TRBJ1-3, with unresolved D. Per the germline V gene, CDR1 is LGHDT and CDR2 is YNNKEL (reference sequence). V dropped 2 bases and J dropped 3 bases, with 8 bases sitting between them. The length of the CDR3 is 14 residues. In DNA form, the CDR3 reads TGTGCCAGCAGCCAAAGTAACAGTGGAAACACCATATATTTT. This gives the protein CASSQSNSGNTIYF.

This rearrangement joins TRBV6-4 to TRBJ1-5, with 9 bases fitting TRBD1. Trimming at V came to 5 bases and at J to 8 bases, leaving 13 bases not matched to a gene. Germline V gene sequence: CDR1 MRHNA, CDR2 SNTAGT. The length of the CDR3 is 16 residues. For the CDR3, the DNA is TGTGCCAGCAGTCAGGCCGGACAGGGGTCTTGTAAGCCCCAGCATTTT. Residues: CASSQAGQGSCKPQHF.

This chain joins TRBV4-3 and TRBJ1-1, with TRBD1 matching over 8 bases. CDR1 and CDR2 (germline): LGHNA, YSLEER. Trimming took 3 bases from V and 1 from J; bases not matched to a gene: 4. The CDR3 extends over 15 amino acids. CDR3 nucleotides: TGCGCCAGCAGCCACGACAGGGGCCCGAACACTGAAGCTTTCTTT. It codes for CASSHDRGPNTEAFF.

The chain joins TRBV11-2 to TRBJ1-4; 7 nucleotides agree with TRBD1. The CDR3 has 18 amino acids. CDR1 is SGHAT and CDR2 is FQNNGV in the germline V gene. V lost 0 bases to trimming and J lost 0 bases; unmatched junction nucleotides: 7. CDR3 nucleotide sequence: TGTGCCAGCAGCTTAGAATGGGGACAGACTGCAACTAATGAAAAACTGTTTTTT. It specifies CASSLEWGQTATNEKLFF.

The J gene is TRBJ2-3, the V gene TRBV7-9; D gene uncertain. Germline V gene data show CDR1 as SEHNR and CDR2 as FQNEAQ (reference sequence). This CDR3 has 12 residues. V was pared by 1 base and J by 14 bases, with 13 bases between. The CDR3 sequence: CASSLDRSRPYF. CDR3 sequence (DNA): TGTGCCAGCAGCTTAGATCGGAGTCGTCCGTATTTT. Looking up the rest from reference TRBV7-9 and TRBJ2-3 gives the full variable domain: DTGVSQNPRHKITKRGQNVTFRCDPISEHNRLYWYRQTLGQGPEFLTYFQNEAQLEKSRLLSDRFSAERPKGSFSTLEIQRTEQGDSAMYLCASSLDRSRPYFGPGTRLTVL.

Note on this clone: Other DNA variants within this sample encode the same CDR3. CDR3 DNA sequence: TGTGCCAGCAGCTTCACAGGGAACACTGAAGCTTTCTTT. Translation: CASSFTGNTEAFF. The chain carries TRBV7-9 and TRBJ1-1, with TRBD1 as a possible D gene (5 bases). This CDR3 is built from 13 residues. Trimming shortened V by 3 bases and J by 1 base, and 6 bases separated the two germline ends. Germline loops: CDR1 SEHNR, CDR2 FQNEAQ (reference sequence).

This chain connects TRBV2 to TRBJ2-2; 9 bases line up with TRBD2. This CDR3 is built from 16 residues. The junction had 7 bases not matched to a gene; V was cut back by 5 bases and J by 3 bases. Germline lookup yields CDR1 SNHLY and CDR2 FYNNEI. CDR3 region: CASSPPGLAYTGELFF. The CDR3 bases are TGTGCCAGCAGTCCTCCGGGACTAGCCTACACCGGGGAGCTGTTTTTT.

The V gene is TRBV3-1 (or the pseudogene TRBV3-2), the J gene TRBJ2-1; D is undetermined. CDR3 length: 15 residues. Germline V gene data show CDR1 as LGHDT and CDR2 as YNNKEL (reference sequence). Trimming pared 0 bases from V and 0 bases from J, leaving 6 bases between. CDR3 coding DNA: TGTGCCAGCAGCCAAGACTGGGCCTCCTACAATGAGCAGTTCTTC. Amino acids: CASSQDWASYNEQFF.

The chain is built from TRBV5-1 and TRBJ2-2; 13 bases align to TRBD2. V was pared by 2 bases and J by 3 bases, with 4 bases of the junction left unmatched. This CDR3 is 17 amino acids long. CDR1 and CDR2 (germline): SGHRS, YFSETQ. The CDR3 sequence: CASSFSLAGGHTGELFF. In DNA form, the CDR3 reads TGCGCCAGCAGCTTCTCACTAGCGGGGGGGCACACCGGGGAGCTGTTTTTT.

The chain has TRBV5-6 and TRBJ1-3, with 9 bases fitting TRBD1. Per germline, CDR1 SGHDT and CDR2 YYEEEE. This CDR3 spans 16 amino acids. V was clipped by 4 bases and J by 2 bases; unmatched bases: 7. Written as DNA, the CDR3 is TGTGCCAGCAGCCGAATACAGGGGGCAGCTGGAAACACCATATATTTT. Its protein product is CASSRIQGAAGNTIYF.

V and J are TRBV7-8 and TRBJ1-1; a weak D match, TRBD1 (5 bases). Germline CDR1 reads SGHVS; CDR2 reads FQNEAQ. CDR3 size: 14 residues. Trimming removed 4 bases from V and 5 bases from J, with 14 bases in between. CDR3 sequence reads: CASSSGVKGTEAFF. The CDR3 DNA follows: TGTGCCAGCAGCTCGGGAGTCAAGGGGACTGAAGCTTTCTTT. Based on the CDR3 plus reference TRBV7-8 and TRBJ1-1, the full variable domain is GAGVSQSPRYKVAKRGQDVALRCDPISGHVSLFWYQQALGQGPEFLTYFQNEAQLDKSGLPSDRFFAERPEGSVSTLKIQRTQQEDSAVYLCASSSGVKGTEAFFGQGTRLTVV.

CDR3 bases: TGTGCCAGCAGCTTAGGAGACAGGGTGAAGGGCTACACCTTC. Amino acids: CASSLGDRVKGYTF. The chain employs TRBV11-2 and TRBJ1-2; 7 bases fit TRBD1. CDR3 length equals 14 residues. The J segment lost 8 bases and the V segment lost 1 base, leaving 7 bases of the junction unmatched. Germline CDR1 SGHAT, CDR2 FQNNGV.

This clone was seen more than once but under ten times. The chain links TRBV18 to TRBJ1-2; 9 bases agree with TRBD1. Germline V gene data show CDR1 as KGHSH and CDR2 as LQKENI. After removal of 3 bases from V and 8 bases from J, the junction contained 7 bases not matched to a gene. The CDR3 runs 14 residues. CDR3 amino acids: CASSPLDRGEGYTF. The CDR3 DNA is TGTGCCAGCTCACCCCTGGACAGGGGAGAAGGCTACACCTTC.